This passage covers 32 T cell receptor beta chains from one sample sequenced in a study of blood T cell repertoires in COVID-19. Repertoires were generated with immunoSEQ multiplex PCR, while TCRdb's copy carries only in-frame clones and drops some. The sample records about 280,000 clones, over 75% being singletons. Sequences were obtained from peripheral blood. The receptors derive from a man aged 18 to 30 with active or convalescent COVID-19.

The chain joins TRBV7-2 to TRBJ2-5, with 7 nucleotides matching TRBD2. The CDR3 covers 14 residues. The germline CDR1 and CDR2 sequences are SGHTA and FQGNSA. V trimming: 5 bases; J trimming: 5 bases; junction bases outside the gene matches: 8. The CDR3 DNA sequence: TGTGCCAGCAGCCCCCGGGCCGGGAGGGAGACCCAGTACTTC. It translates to CASSPRAGRETQYF.

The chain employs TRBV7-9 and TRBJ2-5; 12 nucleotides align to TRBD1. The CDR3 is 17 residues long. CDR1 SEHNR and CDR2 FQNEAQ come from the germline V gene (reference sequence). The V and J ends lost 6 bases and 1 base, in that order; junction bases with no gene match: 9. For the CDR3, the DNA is TGTGCCAGCAGGGGGGACAGGGGGCACAAAAGCCAAGAGACCCAGTACTTC. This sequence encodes CASRGDRGHKSQETQYF.

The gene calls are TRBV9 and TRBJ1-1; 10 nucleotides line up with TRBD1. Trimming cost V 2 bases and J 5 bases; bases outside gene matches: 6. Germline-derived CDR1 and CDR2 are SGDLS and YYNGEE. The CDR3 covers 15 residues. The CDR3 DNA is TGTGCCAGCAGCGTGACAGGGGGCCTGGGGACTGAAGCTTTCTTT. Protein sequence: CASSVTGGLGTEAFF.

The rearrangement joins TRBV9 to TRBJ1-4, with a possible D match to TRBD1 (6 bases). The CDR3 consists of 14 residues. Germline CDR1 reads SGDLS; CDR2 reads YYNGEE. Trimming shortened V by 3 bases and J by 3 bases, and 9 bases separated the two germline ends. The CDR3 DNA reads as TGTGCCAGCAGCGCACAGGGTGCTAATGAAAAACTGTTTTTT. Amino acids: CASSAQGANEKLFF.

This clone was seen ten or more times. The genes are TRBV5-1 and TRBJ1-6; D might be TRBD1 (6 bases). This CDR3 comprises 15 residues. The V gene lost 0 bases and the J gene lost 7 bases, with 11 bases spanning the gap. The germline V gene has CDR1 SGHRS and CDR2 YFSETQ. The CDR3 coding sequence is TGCGCCAGCAGCTTGGCCCAGGGGTGGAATTCACCCCTCCACTTT. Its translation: CASSLAQGWNSPLHF.

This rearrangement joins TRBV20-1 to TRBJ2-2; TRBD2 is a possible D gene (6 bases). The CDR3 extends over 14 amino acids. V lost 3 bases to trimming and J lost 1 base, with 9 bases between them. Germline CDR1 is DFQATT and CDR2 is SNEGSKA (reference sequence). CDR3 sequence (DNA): TGCAGTGCTAGTGTCGGGGGGAACACCGGGGAGCTGTTTTTT. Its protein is CSASVGGNTGELFF.

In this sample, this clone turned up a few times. The CDR3, as DNA: TGCAGCGTAAATAGAGGGGGACTAGCGGGGCCCTACAATGAGCAGTTCTTC. Translation gives CSVNRGGLAGPYNEQFF. This chain links TRBV29-1 with TRBJ2-1; 13 nucleotides align to TRBD2. With 6 bases clipped from V and 2 bases from J, the junction kept 10 bases outside the gene matches. There are 17 residues in the CDR3. Looked up from germline, CDR1 is SQVTM and CDR2 is ANQGSEA.

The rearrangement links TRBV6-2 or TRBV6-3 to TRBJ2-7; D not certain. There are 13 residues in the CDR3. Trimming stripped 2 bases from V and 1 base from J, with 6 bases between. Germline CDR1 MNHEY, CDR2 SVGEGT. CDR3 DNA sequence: TGTGCCAGCAGTTACGGCTTTTCCTACGAGCAGTACTTC. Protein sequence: CASSYGFSYEQYF.

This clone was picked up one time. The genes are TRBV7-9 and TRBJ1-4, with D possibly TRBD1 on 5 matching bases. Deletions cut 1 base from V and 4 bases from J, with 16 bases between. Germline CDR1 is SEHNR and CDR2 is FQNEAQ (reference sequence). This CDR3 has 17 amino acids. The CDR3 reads CASSLGPLGHINEKLFF. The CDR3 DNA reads TGTGCCAGCAGCTTAGGGCCCCTAGGACATATTAATGAAAAACTGTTTTTT.

The CDR3 protein is CASTGLSGGADEQFF. As DNA, the CDR3 is TGTGCCAGCACAGGGCTTAGCGGGGGGGCAGATGAGCAGTTCTTC. V gene TRBV2 combines with J gene TRBJ2-1; TRBD2 matches 11 bases. Germline CDR1 SNHLY, CDR2 FYNNEI. V was clipped by 7 bases and J by 8 bases; unmatched bases: 10. This CDR3 comprises 15 residues.

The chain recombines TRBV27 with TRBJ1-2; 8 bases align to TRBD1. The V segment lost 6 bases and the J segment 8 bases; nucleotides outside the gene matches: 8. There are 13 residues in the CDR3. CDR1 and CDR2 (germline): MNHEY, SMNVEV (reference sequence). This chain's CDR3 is CASRSTGVRGYTF. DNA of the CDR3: TGTGCCAGCAGGTCGACAGGGGTAAGAGGCTACACCTTC.

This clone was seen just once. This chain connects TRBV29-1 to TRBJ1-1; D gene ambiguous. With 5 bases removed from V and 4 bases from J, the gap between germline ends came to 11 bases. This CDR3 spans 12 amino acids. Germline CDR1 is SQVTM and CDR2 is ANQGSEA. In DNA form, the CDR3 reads TGCAGCGTTTCAGATTCACCCACTGAAGCTTTCTTT. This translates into CSVSDSPTEAFF.

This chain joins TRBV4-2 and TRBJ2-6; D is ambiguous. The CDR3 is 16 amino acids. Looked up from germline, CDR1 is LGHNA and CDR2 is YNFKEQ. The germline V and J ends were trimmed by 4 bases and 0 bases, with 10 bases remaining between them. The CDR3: CASSPQANSGANVLTF. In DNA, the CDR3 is TGTGCCAGCAGCCCCCAAGCAAACTCTGGGGCCAACGTCCTGACTTTC.

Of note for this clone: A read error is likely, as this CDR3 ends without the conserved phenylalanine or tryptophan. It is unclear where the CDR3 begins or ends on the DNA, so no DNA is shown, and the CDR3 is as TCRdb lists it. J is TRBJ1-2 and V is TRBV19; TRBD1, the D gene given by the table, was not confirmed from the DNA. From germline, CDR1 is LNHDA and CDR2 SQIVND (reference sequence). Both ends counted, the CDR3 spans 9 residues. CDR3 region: CASVDRDRV.

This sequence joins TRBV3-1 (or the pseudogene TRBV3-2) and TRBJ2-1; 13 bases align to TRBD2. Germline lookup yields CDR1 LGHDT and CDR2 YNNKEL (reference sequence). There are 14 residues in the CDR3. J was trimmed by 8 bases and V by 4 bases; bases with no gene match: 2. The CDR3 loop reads CASSRTSGGYEQFF. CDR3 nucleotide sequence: TGTGCCAGCAGCCGGACTAGCGGGGGTTATGAGCAGTTCTTC.

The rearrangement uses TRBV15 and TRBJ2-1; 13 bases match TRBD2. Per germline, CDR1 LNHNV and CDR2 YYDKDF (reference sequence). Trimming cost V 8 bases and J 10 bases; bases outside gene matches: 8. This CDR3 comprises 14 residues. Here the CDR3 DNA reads TGTGCCACCCGGGGGACTAGCGGGGTTTACGAGCAGTTCTTC. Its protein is CATRGTSGVYEQFF.

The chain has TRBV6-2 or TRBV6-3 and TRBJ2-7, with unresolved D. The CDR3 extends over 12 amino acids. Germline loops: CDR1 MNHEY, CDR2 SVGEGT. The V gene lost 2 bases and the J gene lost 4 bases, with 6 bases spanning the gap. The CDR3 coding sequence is TGTGCCAGCAGTTACGTCAGGTACGAGCAGTACTTC. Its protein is CASSYVRYEQYF.

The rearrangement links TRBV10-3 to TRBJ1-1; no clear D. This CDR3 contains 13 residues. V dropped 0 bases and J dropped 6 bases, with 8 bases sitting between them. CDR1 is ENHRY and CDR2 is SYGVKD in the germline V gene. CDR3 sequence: CAISESGPSEAFF. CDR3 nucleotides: TGTGCCATCAGTGAGTCGGGCCCCTCTGAAGCTTTCTTT.

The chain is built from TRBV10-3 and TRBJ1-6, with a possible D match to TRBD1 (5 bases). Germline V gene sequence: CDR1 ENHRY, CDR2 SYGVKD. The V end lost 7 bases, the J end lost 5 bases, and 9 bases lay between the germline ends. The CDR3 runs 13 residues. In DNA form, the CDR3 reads TGTGCCATCAAACAGGATAATAATTCACCCCTCCACTTT. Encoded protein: CAIKQDNNSPLHF.

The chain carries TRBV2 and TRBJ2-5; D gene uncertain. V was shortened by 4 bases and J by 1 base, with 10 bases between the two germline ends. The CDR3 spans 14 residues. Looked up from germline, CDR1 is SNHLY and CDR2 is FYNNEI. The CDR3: CASSAQRSQETQYF. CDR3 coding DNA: TGTGCCAGCAGTGCCCAGCGCTCCCAAGAGACCCAGTACTTC.

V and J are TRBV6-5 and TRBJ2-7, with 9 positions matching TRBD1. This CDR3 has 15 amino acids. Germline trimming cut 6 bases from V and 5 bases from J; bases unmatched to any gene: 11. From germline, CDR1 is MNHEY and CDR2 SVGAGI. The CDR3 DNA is TGTGCCAGCAGACCACCGGGACAGGGACAGCACGAGCAGTACTTC. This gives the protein CASRPPGQGQHEQYF.

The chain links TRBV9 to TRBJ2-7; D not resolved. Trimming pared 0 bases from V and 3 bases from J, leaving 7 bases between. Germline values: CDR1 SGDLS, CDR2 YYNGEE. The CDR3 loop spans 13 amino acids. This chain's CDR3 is CASSVATDYEQYF. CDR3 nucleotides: TGTGCCAGCAGCGTAGCCACAGACTACGAGCAGTACTTC. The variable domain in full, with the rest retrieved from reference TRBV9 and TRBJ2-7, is DSGVTQTPKHLITATGQRVTLRCSPRSGDLSVYWYQQSLDQGLQFLIQYYNGEERAKGNILERFSAQQFPDLHSELNLSSLELGDSALYFCASSVATDYEQYFGPGTRLTVT.

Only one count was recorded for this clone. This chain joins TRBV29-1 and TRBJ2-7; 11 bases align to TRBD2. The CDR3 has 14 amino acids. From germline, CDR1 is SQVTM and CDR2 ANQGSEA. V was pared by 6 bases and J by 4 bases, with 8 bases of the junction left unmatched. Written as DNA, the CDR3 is TGCAGCGTGCCAACTAGCGGGGGTCCATACGAGCAGTACTTC. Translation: CSVPTSGGPYEQYF.

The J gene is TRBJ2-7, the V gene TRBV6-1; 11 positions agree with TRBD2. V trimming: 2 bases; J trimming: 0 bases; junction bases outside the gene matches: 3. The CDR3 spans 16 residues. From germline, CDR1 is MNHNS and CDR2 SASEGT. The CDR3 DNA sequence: TGTGCCAGCAGTGAACTAGCGGGGGGTTCCTCCTACGAGCAGTACTTC. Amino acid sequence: CASSELAGGSSYEQYF.

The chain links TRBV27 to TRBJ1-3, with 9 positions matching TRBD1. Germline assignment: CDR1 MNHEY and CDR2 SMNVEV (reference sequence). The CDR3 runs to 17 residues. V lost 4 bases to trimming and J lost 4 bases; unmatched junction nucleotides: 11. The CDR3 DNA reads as TGTGCCAGCAGTTCACTGGGACAGGGAAGGGGAGGAAACACCATATATTTT. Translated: CASSSLGQGRGGNTIYF.

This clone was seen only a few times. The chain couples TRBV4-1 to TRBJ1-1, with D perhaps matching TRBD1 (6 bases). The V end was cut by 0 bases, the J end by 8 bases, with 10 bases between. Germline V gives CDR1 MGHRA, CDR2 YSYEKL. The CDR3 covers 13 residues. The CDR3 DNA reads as TGCGCCAGCAGCCAAGATCAGGACAGAGAAGCTTTCTTT. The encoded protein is CASSQDQDREAFF.

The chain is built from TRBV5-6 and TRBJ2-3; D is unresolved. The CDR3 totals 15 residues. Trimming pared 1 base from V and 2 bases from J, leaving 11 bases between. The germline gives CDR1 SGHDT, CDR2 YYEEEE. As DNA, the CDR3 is TGTGCCAGCAGCTTGTCGTGTCAGTCCACAGATACGCAGTATTTT. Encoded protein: CASSLSCQSTDTQYF.

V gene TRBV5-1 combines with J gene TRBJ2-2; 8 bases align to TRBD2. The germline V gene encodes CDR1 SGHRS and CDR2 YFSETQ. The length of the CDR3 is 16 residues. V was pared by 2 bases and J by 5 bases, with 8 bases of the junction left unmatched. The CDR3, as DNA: TGCGCCAGCAGCTTCTTGGCGGGGGGCCGGACCGGGGAGCTGTTTTTT. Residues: CASSFLAGGRTGELFF.

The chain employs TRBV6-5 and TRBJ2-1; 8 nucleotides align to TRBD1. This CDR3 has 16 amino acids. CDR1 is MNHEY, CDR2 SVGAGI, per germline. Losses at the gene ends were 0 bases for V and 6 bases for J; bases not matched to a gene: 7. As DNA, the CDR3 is TGTGCCAGCAGTTACTCTGGCAGGGGGCGAGGCAATGAGCAGTTCTTC. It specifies CASSYSGRGRGNEQFF.

CDR3 sequence reads: CASSHRTGGAYEQYF. The CDR3 DNA sequence: TGTGCCAGCAGCCATAGGACAGGGGGTGCCTACGAGCAGTACTTC. This chain joins TRBV5-4 and TRBJ2-7, with 10 positions matching TRBD1. The CDR3 contains 15 residues. Germline trimming cut 4 bases from V and 2 bases from J; bases unmatched to any gene: 6. The germline gives CDR1 SGHNT, CDR2 YYREEE (reference sequence).

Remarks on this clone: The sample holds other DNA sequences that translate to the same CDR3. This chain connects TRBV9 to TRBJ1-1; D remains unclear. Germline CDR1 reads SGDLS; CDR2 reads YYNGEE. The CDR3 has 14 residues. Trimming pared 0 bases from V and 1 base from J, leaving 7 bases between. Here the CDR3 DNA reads TGTGCCAGCAGCGTAGTAGCCGGGAACACTGAAGCTTTCTTT. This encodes CASSVVAGNTEAFF.

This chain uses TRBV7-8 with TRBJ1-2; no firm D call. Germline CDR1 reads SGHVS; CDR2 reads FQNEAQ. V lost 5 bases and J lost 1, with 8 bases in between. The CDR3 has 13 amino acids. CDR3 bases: TGTGCCAGCAGCCCCGGGAGTAACTATGGCTACACCTTC. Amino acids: CASSPGSNYGYTF.